This T cell receptor (beta chain) stems from a study of blood T cell repertoires in COVID-19. The CDR3 loop spans 14 amino acids. CDR1 is SGHRS and CDR2 is YFSETQ in the germline V gene. Deletions cut 4 bases from V and 4 bases from J, with 14 bases between. This table comes from immunoSEQ multiplex PCR, and its TCRdb copy is limited to in-frame clones, with some not included. Here the sample spans about 220,000 clones, 84% being singletons. Specimen: peripheral blood. The clonotype originates from a woman in her sixties or seventies with acute or convalescent COVID-19. The chain combines TRBV5-1 with TRBJ1-1; a weak D match, TRBD1 (5 bases). CDR3 sequence reads: CASSTQGGGTEAFF. CDR3 bases: TGCGCCAGCAGCACCCAGGGAGGCGGCACTGAAGCTTTCTTT. Based on the CDR3 plus reference TRBV5-1 and TRBJ1-1, the full variable domain is KAGVTQTPRYLIKTRGQQVTLSCSPISGHRSVSWYQQTPGQGLQFLFEYFSETQRNKGNFPGRFSGRQFSNSRSEMNVSTLELGDSALYLCASSTQGGGTEAFFGQGTRLTVV.